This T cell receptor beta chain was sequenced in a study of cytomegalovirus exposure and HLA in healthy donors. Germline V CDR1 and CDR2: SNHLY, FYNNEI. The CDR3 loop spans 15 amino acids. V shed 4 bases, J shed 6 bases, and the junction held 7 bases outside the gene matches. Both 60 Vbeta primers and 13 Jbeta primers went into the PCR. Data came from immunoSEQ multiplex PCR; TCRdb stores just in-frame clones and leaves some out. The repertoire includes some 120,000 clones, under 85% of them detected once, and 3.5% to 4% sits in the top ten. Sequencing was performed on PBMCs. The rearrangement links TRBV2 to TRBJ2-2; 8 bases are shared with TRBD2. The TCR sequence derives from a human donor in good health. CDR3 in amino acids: CASSVGGRGAGELFF. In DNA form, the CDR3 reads TGTGCCAGCAGTGTCGGGGGGCGGGGGGCCGGGGAGCTGTTTTTT.